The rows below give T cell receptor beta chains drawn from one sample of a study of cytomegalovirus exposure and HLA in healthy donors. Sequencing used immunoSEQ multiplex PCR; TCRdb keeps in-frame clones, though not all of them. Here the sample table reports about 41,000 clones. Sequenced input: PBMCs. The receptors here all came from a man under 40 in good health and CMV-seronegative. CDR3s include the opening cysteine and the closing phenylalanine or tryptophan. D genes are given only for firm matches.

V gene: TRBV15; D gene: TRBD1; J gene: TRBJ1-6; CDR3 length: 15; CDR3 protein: CATSIGQGKESPLHF
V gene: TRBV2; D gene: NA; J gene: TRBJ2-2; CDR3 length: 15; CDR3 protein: CASSSGPSRTGELFF
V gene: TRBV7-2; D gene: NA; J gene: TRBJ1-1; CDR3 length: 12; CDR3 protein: CASSFLSTEAFF
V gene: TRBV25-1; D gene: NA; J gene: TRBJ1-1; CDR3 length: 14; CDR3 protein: CASSVAQGSTEAFF
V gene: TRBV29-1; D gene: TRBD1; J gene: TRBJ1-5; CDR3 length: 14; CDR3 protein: CSVRQGRGNQPQHF
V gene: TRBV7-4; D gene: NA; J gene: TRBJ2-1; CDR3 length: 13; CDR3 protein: CASSLAGDNEQFF
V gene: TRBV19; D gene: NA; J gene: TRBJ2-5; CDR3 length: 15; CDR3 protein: CASSIVAGWGETQYF
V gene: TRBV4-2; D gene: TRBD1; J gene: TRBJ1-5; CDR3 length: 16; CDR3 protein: CASSQGDRGGDQPQHF
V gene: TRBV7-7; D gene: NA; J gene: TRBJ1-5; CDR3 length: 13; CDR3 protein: CASSLDRDQPQHF
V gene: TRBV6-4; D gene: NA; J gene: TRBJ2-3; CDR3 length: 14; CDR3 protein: CASSDSQGTDTQYF
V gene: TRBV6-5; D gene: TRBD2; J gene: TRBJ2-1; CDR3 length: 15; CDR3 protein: CASRTRGVIGNEQFF
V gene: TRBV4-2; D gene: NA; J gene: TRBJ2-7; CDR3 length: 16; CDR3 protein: CASSQEVGSSSYEQYF
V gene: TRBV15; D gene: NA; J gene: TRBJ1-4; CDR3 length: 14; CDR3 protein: CATSTVQTNEKLFF
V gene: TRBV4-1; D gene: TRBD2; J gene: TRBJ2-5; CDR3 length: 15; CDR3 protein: CASSQSQRGQETQYF
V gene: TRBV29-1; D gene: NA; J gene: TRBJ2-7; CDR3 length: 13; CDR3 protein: CSVAPILFHEQYF
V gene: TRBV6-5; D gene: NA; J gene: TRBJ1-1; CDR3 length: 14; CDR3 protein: CASRKSRGYTEAFF
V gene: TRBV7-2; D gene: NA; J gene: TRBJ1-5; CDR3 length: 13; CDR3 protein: CASSSDYNQPQHF
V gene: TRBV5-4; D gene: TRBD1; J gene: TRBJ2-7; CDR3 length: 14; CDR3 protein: CASSSGQGRSEQYF
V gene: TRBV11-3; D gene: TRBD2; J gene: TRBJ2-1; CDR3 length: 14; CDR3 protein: CASSLRGAYNEQFF
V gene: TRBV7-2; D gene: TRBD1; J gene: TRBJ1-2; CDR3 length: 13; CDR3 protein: CASSSTGGYGYTF
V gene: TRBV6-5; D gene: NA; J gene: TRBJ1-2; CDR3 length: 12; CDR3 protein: CASSYEGVGYTF
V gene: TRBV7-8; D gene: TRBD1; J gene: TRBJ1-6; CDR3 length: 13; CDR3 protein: CASCTGANSPLHF
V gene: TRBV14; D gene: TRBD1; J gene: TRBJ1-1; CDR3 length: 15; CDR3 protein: CASRRTGASGTEAFF
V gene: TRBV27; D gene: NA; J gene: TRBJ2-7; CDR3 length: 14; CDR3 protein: CASSRTRTAYEQYF
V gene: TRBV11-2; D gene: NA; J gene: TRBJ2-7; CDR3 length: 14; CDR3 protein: CASSLGSLSYEQYF
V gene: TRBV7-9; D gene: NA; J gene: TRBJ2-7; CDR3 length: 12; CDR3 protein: CASSKAGYEQYF
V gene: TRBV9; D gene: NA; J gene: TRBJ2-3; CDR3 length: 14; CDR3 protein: CASSVNVRPDTQYF
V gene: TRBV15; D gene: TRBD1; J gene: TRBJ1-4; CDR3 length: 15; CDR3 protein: CATSAPGGTNEKLFF
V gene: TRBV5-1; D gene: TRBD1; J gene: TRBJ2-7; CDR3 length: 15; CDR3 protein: CASSTAQGAAYEQYF
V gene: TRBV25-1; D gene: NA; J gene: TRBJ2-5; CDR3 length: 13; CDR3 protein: CASSRRSGETQYF
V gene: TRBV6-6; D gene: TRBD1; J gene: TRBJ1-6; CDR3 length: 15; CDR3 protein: CASRSDRVSNSPLHF
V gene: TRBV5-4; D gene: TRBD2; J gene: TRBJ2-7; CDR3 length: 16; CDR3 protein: CASSWDPSGSSYEQYF
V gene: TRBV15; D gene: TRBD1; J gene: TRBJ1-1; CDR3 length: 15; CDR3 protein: CATSTRDSKNTEAFF
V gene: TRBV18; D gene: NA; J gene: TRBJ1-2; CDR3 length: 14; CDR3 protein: CASSPDILNYGYTF
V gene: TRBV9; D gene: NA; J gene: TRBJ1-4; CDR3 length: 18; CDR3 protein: CASSVGGGTAKANEKLFF
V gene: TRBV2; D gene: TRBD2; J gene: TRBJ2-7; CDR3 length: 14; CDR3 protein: CASTATSAAYEQYF
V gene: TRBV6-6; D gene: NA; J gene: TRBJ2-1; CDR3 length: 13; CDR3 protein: CASRTTPLNEQFF
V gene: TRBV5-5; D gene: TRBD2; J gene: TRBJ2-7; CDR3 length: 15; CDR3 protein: CASSLYLAGVWEQYF
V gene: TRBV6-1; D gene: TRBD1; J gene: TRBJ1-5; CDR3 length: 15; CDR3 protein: CASSEWENRGQPQHF
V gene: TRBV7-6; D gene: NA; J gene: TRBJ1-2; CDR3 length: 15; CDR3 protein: CASSLNEGVRYGYTF
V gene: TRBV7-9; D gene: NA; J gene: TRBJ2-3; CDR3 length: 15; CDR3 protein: CASSPRVSSTDTQYF
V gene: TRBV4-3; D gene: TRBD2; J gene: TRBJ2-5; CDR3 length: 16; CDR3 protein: CASSQGMTSGQETQYF
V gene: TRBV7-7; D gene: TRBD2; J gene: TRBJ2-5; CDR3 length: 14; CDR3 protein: CASSPLAGVETQYF
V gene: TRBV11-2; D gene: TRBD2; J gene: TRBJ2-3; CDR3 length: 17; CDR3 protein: CASSSWGSGGPSDTQYF
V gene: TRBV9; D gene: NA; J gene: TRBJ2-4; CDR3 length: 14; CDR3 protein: CASSGLSSKNIQYF
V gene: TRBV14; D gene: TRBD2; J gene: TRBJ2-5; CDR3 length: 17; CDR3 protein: CASSTKSSGRAVETQYF
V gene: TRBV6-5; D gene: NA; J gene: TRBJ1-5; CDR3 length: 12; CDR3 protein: CASSRGDQPQHF
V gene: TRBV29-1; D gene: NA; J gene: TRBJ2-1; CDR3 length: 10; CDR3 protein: CSVRAHEQFF
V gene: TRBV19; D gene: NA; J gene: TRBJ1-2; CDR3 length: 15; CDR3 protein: CASSTSSKTAYGYTF
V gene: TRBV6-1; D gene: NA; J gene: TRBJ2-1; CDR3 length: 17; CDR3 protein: CASSALVARYSGDEQFF
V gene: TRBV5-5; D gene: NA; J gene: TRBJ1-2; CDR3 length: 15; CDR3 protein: CASSPPRADNYGYTF
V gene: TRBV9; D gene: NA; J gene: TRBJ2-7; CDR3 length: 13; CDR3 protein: CASSAGRGYEQYF
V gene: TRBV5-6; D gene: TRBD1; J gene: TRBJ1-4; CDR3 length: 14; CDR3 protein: CASSLGGADEKLFF
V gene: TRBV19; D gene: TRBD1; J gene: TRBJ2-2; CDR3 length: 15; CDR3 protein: CASSKRQGYVGELFF
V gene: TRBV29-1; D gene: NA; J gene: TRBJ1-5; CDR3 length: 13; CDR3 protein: CSVSVTRDQPQHF
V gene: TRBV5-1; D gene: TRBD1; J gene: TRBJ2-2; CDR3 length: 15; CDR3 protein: CASRTGTANTGELFF
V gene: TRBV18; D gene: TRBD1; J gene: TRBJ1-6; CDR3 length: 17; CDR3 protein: CASSPAIQTGFNSPLHF
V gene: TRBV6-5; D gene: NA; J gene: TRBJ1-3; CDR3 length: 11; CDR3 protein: CASRLGNTIYF